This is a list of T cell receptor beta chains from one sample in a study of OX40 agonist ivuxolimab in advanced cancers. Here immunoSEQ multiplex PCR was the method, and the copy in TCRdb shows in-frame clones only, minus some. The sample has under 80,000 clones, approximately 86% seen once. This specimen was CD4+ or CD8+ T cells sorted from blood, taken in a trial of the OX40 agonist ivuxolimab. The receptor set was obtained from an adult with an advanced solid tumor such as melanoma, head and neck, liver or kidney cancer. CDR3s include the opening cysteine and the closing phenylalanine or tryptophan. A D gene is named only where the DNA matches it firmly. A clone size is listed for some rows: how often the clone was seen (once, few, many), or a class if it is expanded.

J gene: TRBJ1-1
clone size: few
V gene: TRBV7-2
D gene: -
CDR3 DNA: TGTGCCAGCAGCTCGACCTTGACAGGAGGCACTGAAGCTTTCTTT
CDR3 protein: CASSSTLTGGTEAFF

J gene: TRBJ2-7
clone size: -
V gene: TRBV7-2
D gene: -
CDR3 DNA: TGTGCCAGCAGCTTAGGAGGCCTCCTCTCCTACGAGCAGTACTTC
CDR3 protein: CASSLGGLLSYEQYF

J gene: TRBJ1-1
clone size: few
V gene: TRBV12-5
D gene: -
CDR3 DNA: TGTGCTAGTGGTTTGGAAATACAGGGAGAAGCTTTCTTT
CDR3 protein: CASGLEIQGEAFF

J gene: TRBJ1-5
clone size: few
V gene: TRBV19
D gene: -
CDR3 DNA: TGTGCCAGTAGTATGTCAAGGCAGCCCCAGCATTTT
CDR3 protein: CASSMSRQPQHF

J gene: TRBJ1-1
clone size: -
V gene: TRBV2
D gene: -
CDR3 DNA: TGTGCCAGCCGAATAGAGATGAACACTGAAGCTTTCTTT
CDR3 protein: CASRIEMNTEAFF

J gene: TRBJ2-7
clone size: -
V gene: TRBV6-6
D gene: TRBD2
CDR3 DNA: TGTGCCAGCAGCTCCGGGACTAGTGCCTACGAGCAGTACTTC
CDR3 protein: CASSSGTSAYEQYF

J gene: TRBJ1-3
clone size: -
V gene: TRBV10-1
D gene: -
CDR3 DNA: TGCGCCAGCAGTGTTTCAACTCCGGGACCTAAGACCGGAAACACCATATATTTT
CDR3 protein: CASSVSTPGPKTGNTIYF

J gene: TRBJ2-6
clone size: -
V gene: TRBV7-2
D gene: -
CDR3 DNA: TGTGCCAGCGAATACTCTGGGGCCAACGTCCTGACTTTC
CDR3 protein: CASEYSGANVLTF

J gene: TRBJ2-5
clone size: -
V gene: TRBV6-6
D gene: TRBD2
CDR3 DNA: TGTGCCAGCAGTTACACGACTAGCGGGGGTCAAGAGACCCAGTACTTC
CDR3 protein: CASSYTTSGGQETQYF

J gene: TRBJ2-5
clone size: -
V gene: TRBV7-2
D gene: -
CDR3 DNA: TGTGCCAGCAGCTTAGGGTTCGAGGGATGGGAGACCCAGTACTTC
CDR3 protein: CASSLGFEGWETQYF

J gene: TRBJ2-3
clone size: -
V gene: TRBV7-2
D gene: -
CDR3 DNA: TGTGCCAGCAGCCTGGGACTAGCAGGGGGCCAGGGAGATACGCAGTATTTT
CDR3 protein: CASSLGLAGGQGDTQYF

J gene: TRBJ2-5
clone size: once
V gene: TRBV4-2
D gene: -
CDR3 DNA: TGTGCCAGCAGCCAAGATGCGACTGGACAAGAGACCCAGTACTTC
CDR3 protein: CASSQDATGQETQYF

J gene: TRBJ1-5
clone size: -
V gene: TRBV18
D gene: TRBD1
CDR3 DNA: TGTGCCAGCTCGGGAAGGACAGGAGAAGCCCAGCATTTT
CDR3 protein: CASSGRTGEAQHF

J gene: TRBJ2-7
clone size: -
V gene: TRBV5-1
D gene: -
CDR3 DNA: TGCGCCAGCAGCTTCAATACCGAGCAGTACTTC
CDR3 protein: CASSFNTEQYF

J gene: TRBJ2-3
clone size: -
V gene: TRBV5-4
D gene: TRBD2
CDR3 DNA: TGTGCCAGCAGTCGAGCGGGGTCTAGCACAGATACGCAGTATTTT
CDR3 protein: CASSRAGSSTDTQYF

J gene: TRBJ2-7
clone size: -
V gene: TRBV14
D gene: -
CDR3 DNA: TGTGCCAGCAGCCAACTTACCAGGCAGTACTTC
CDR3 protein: CASSQLTRQYF

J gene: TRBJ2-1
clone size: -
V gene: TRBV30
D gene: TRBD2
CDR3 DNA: TGTGCCTGGACTAGCGGATTATACAATGAGCAGTTCTTC
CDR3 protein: CAWTSGLYNEQFF

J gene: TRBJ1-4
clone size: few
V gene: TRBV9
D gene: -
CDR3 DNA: TGTGCCAGCAGCGTCGGTATTAGGAGTGAAAAACTGTTTTTT
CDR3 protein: CASSVGIRSEKLFF

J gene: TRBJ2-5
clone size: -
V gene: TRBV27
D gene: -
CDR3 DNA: TGTGCCAGCAGTTTATCGATCCAAGAGACCCAGTACTTC
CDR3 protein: CASSLSIQETQYF

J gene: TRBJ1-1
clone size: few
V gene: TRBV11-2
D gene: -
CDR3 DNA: TGTGCCAGCAGCCAAAGCCGGACAGAAGAAGCTTTCTTT
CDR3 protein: CASSQSRTEEAFF

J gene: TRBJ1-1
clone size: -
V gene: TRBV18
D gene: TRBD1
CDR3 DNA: TGTGCCAGCACGGGACAGGGTGGGACTGAAGCTTTCTTT
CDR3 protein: CASTGQGGTEAFF

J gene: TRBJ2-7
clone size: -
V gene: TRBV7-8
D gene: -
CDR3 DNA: TGTGCCAGCAGCTGGGGGGCCTCCGTATCCTACGAGCAGTACTTC
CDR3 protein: CASSWGASVSYEQYF